The entry below gives a single T cell receptor (beta chain) sequence along with its context. The antigen is unknown. The source of the sample is a study of monozygotic twins with inflammatory bowel disease. Using the 5' RACE reads, TCRdb records one entry per CDR3 protein without DNA. The sample totals 330,000 or so distinct CDR3 sequences; its top ten clones hold 2% to 2.5%. Study observations and caveats: Repertoire similarity did not separate concordant from discordant twins, possibly from limited power.

Per donor there was one draw, yielding a blood sample of 2.5 ml. This CDR3 has 16 amino acids. Sequences were obtained from blood. This clonotype originated in a human donor with ulcerative colitis or Crohn's disease, or a healthy co-twin of an affected twin (not recorded which). The chain couples TRBV12-3 or TRBV12-4 to TRBJ1-3. This CDR3 reads CASSFGRSGRGNTIYF.